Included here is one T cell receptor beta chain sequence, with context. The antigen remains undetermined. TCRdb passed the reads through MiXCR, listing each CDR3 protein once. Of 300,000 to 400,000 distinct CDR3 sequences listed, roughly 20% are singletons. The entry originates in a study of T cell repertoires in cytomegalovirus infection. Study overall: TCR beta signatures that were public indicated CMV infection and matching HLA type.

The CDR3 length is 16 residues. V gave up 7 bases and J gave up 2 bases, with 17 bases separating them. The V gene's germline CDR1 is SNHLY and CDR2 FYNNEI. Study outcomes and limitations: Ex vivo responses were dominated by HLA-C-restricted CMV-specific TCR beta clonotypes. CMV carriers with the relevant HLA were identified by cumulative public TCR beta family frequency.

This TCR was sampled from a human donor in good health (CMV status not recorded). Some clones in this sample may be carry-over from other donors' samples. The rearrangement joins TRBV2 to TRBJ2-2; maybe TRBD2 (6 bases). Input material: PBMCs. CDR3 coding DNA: TGTGCCAGCACGGAATTAGGGGACTTTAACACCGGGGAGCTGTTTTTT. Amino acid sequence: CASTELGDFNTGELFF.